A single sample gave rise to the 17 T cell receptor beta chains below, sequenced in a study of PD-L1 blockade in urothelial cancer (dated by TCRdb to about 2017). Library construction relied on the immunoSEQ multiplex PCR assay. In TCRdb, the immuneACCESS table is reduced to in-frame sequences with V and J assigned. These tables do not hold every clone; where another copy was compared, an unresolved V gene accounts for under half, and the others remain unexplained. The sample table contains under 55,000 clones; only one count was recorded for about four fifths of them. The leading ten clones occupy roughly an eighth of the sample. The time point tag for this specimen amounts to: peripheral blood 6 weeks after treatment start. The sequencing here drew on PBMCs, taken around atezolizumab (anti-PD-L1) treatment. Receptor source: a man aged 60 to 75 with urothelial cancer.

The chain combines TRBV7-9 with TRBJ2-7, with 8 nucleotides matching TRBD1. The CDR3 is 18 amino acids. V was clipped by 1 base and J by 3 bases; unmatched bases: 14. Germline loops: CDR1 SEHNR, CDR2 FQNEAQ (reference sequence). CDR3 residues: CASSLGPPLQGVIYEQYF. The DNA of the CDR3 is TGTGCCAGCAGCTTAGGGCCCCCCTTACAGGGGGTGATCTACGAGCAGTACTTC.

This clone showed up many times. The rearrangement links TRBV15 to TRBJ2-5, with D possibly matching TRBD1 (5 bases). The V end was cut by 0 bases, the J end by 0 bases, with 11 bases between. The CDR3 spans 16 residues. The germline V gene encodes CDR1 LNHNV and CDR2 YYDKDF (reference sequence). CDR3 residues: CATSRDLGADQETQYF. The CDR3 bases are TGTGCCACCAGCAGAGATCTAGGGGCAGACCAAGAGACCCAGTACTTC.

The gene calls are TRBV5-6 and TRBJ1-5, with a weak D call TRBD1 (6 bases). Trimming shortened V by 6 bases and J by 7 bases, and 14 bases separated the two germline ends. Germline V lookup: CDR1 SGHDT, CDR2 YYEEEE. The length of the CDR3 is 13 residues. The CDR3 spells CASTLGGGQPQHF. The DNA for the CDR3 is TGTGCCAGCACCCTAGGGGGGGGACAGCCCCAGCATTTT.

This chain connects TRBV28 to TRBJ1-1, with D perhaps matching TRBD1 (6 bases). The CDR3 covers 15 residues. CDR1 and CDR2 (germline): MDHEN, SYDVKM. Trimming took off 7 bases at V and 1 base at J, with 16 bases between the two ends. This CDR3 reads CASTIPGHWNTEAFF. Written as DNA, the CDR3 is TGTGCCAGCACCATACCGGGACATTGGAACACTGAAGCTTTCTTT.

The chain carries TRBV2 and TRBJ2-2; possibly TRBD1 for D (7 bases). The CDR3 runs to 16 residues. CDR1 and CDR2 (germline): SNHLY, FYNNEI. V lost 4 bases and J 2 bases, leaving 14 bases between the germline ends. CDR3 in DNA: TGTGCCAGCAGTGGTCCCAGGGGGACTAACACCGGGGAGCTGTTTTTT. This encodes CASSGPRGTNTGELFF.

The gene calls are TRBV7-2 and TRBJ2-3; the match to TRBD2 covers 9 bases. Losses at the gene ends were 4 bases for V and 6 bases for J; bases not matched to a gene: 11. Looked up from germline, CDR1 is SGHTA and CDR2 is FQGNSA. This CDR3 has 16 amino acids. In DNA form, the CDR3 reads TGTGCCAGCAGCTCCAACTCCCGGACTAGCGCCGATACGCAGTATTTT. It codes for CASSSNSRTSADTQYF.

This chain links TRBV6-1 with TRBJ2-7; 7 bases are shared with TRBD1. V trimming: 6 bases; J trimming: 6 bases; junction bases outside the gene matches: 5. This CDR3 comprises 12 residues. In germline, CDR1 is MNHNS, CDR2 SASEGT. For the CDR3, the DNA is TGTGCCAGCAGCCACCCAGGGGGCGAGCAGTACTTC. Amino acid sequence: CASSHPGGEQYF.

The chain has TRBV11-3 and TRBJ1-1; D remains unclear. The CDR3 spans 12 residues. In germline, CDR1 is SGHNT, CDR2 YENEEA. The V and J ends lost 5 bases and 1 base respectively, with 5 bases between them. CDR3 sequence (DNA): TGTGCCAGCAGCGGCCGGAACACTGAAGCTTTCTTT. Its protein product is CASSGRNTEAFF.

The V call is TRBV5-6, the J call TRBJ2-7; 7 nucleotides align to TRBD2. V lost 6 bases to trimming and J lost 3 bases; unmatched junction nucleotides: 6. This CDR3 has 13 residues. Germline V gene sequence: CDR1 SGHDT, CDR2 YYEEEE. In DNA form, the CDR3 reads TGTGCCAGCACCCGGGGGGAATTCTACGAGCAGTACTTC. This codes for CASTRGEFYEQYF.

The gene calls are TRBV6-6 and TRBJ1-1; D might be TRBD1 (6 bases). The CDR3 runs to 14 residues. Germline values: CDR1 MNHNY, CDR2 SVGAGI (reference sequence). The CDR3, as DNA: TGTGCAGTTAAGGGGGTAGCGATGAACACTGAAGCTTTCTTT. Protein sequence: CAVKGVAMNTEAFF.

This chain connects TRBV6-5 to TRBJ2-7; 12 nucleotides agree with TRBD2. The CDR3 runs to 12 residues. The V and J ends lost 10 bases and 3 bases, in that order; junction bases with no gene match: 1. Germline-derived CDR1 and CDR2 are MNHEY and SVGAGI. This chain's CDR3 is CATTSGSYEQYF. The CDR3 nucleotides are TGTGCCACGACTAGCGGGAGCTACGAGCAGTACTTC.

The V call is TRBV28, the J call TRBJ1-2, with D tentatively TRBD1 (5 bases). V lost 2 bases, J lost 0 bases, and 13 bases lay in between. The CDR3 is made up of 16 amino acids. CDR1 is MDHEN, CDR2 SYDVKM, per germline. This CDR3 reads CASSLETAVANYGYTF. The CDR3 nucleotides read TGTGCCAGCAGTTTAGAGACAGCTGTAGCTAACTATGGCTACACCTTC.

The chain uses TRBV7-9 and TRBJ1-2, with D perhaps TRBD1 (5 bases). The CDR3 length is 14 residues. Trimming removed 3 bases from V and 3 bases from J, with 11 bases in between. Germline loops: CDR1 SEHNR, CDR2 FQNEAQ (reference sequence). Here the CDR3 DNA reads TGTGCCAGCAGCTTCTTAAGGACACACTATGGCTACACCTTC. Translated, it gives CASSFLRTHYGYTF.

V and J are TRBV4-2 and TRBJ2-7; D might be TRBD2 (5 bases). The CDR3 has 11 amino acids. V lost 4 bases and J lost 6, with 7 bases in between. Germline-derived CDR1 and CDR2 are LGHNA and YNFKEQ. The CDR3 DNA sequence: TGTGCCAGCAGCCTCGGGGTCGAGCAGTACTTC. Its translation: CASSLGVEQYF.

This chain links TRBV18 with TRBJ1-1; 8 nucleotides match TRBD1. Trimming cost V 4 bases and J 1 base; bases outside gene matches: 5. Per germline, CDR1 KGHSH and CDR2 LQKENI. The CDR3 spans 15 residues. The CDR3 loop is CASSLQTGGNTEAFF. Written as DNA, the CDR3 is TGTGCCAGCTCACTACAAACAGGGGGGAACACTGAAGCTTTCTTT.

The chain combines TRBV6-1 with TRBJ2-1; a weak D match, TRBD2 (7 bases). V was pared by 4 bases and J by 15 bases, with 16 bases between. Germline values: CDR1 MNHNS, CDR2 SASEGT. The CDR3 is 12 amino acids. The CDR3 DNA follows: TGTGCCAGCAGTGGCCGCGCAGGGGAGGGGTTCTTC. This codes for CASSGRAGEGFF.

V is TRBV30 and J is TRBJ1-2; 10 nucleotides align to TRBD1. Germline trimming cut 4 bases from V and 0 bases from J; bases unmatched to any gene: 5. CDR3 length: 15 residues. Germline V gene sequence: CDR1 GTSNPN, CDR2 SVGIG (reference sequence). The CDR3 DNA sequence: TGTGCCTGGATGGGACAGGGGTTAGCTAACTATGGCTACACCTTC. Amino acid sequence: CAWMGQGLANYGYTF.